This T cell receptor beta chain was sequenced for a study of blood T cell repertoires in COVID-19. Study-wide background: Specimens from acute and convalescent COVID-19 originated in the United States, Italy and Spain. Sample material is recorded as cDNA or gDNA derived from T cells, B-cell-depleted T cells, or PBMCs.

V lost 2 bases and J 0 bases, leaving 8 bases between the germline ends. This CDR3 region has 14 residues. CDR1 and CDR2 (germline): SGHRS, YFSETQ. Under the authors' procedure: How many nucleated cells were present was estimated from reference gene primer amplification. Measured with immunoSEQ multiplex PCR; TCRdb has only the in-frame clones, and not every one. That table furnishes V, J and clone size, whereas the DNA furnished D and trimming. The sample contains 150,000 to 190,000 clones, about four fifths of which appear only once. The TCR comes from a woman aged 80 or over with acute or convalescent COVID-19. The chain recombines TRBV5-1 with TRBJ1-1; no clear D. Specimen: peripheral blood. The CDR3 region is CASSFPGMNTEAFF. CDR3 DNA sequence: TGCGCCAGCAGCTTCCCAGGTATGAACACTGAAGCTTTCTTT. Looking up the rest from reference TRBV5-1 and TRBJ1-1 gives the full variable domain: KAGVTQTPRYLIKTRGQQVTLSCSPISGHRSVSWYQQTPGQGLQFLFEYFSETQRNKGNFPGRFSGRQFSNSRSEMNVSTLELGDSALYLCASSFPGMNTEAFFGQGTRLTVV.